This TCR beta chain stems from a study of OX40 agonist ivuxolimab in advanced cancers. Profiling relied on immunoSEQ multiplex PCR, and the TCRdb table lists in-frame clones only, not all of them. The table shows about 73,000 clones, with approximately 86% occurring only once. This clone was seen a single time. Germline V gives CDR1 MNHNY, CDR2 SVGAGI (reference sequence). The CDR3 is made up of 15 amino acids. Trimming took off 4 bases at V and 2 bases at J, with 14 bases between the two ends. The sequencing used CD4+ or CD8+ T cells sorted from blood, collected in a trial of the OX40 agonist ivuxolimab. V gene TRBV6-6 combines with J gene TRBJ1-1, with a weak D call TRBD1 (6 bases). The origin of this receptor is an adult with an advanced solid tumor such as melanoma, head and neck, liver or kidney cancer. CDR3 sequence reads: CASSLQGGGNTEAFF. In nucleotides, the CDR3 is TGTGCCAGCAGTTTACAGGGCGGGGGAAACACTGAAGCTTTCTTT.